What follows is one TCR beta chain and its context. The sample holds other DNA sequences that translate to the same CDR3. Germline trimming cut 0 bases from V and 2 bases from J; bases unmatched to any gene: 3. The germline gives CDR1 LNHNV, CDR2 YYDKDF (reference sequence). The CDR3 is made up of 15 amino acids. How the authors handled the data: Using reference gene primer amplification, nucleated cell counts were estimated. Measured with immunoSEQ multiplex PCR; TCRdb has only the in-frame clones, and not every one. That table furnishes V, J and clone size, whereas the DNA furnished D and trimming. This sample has about 220,000 clones, with around 86% found just once. The sample comes from a study of blood T cell repertoires in COVID-19. Whole-study context: Sites across the United States, Italy and Spain contributed samples from acute and convalescent COVID-19. T cells, B-cell-depleted T cells, or PBMCs provided the cDNA or gDNA that served as material.

Sequenced: peripheral blood. The TCR originated in a woman of 80 years or more with COVID-19, enrolled during active disease. The chain carries TRBV15 and TRBJ1-2; 7 bases agree with TRBD1. The CDR3 protein is CATSRDHRGNYGYTF. As DNA, the CDR3 is TGTGCCACCAGCAGAGACCACAGGGGCAACTATGGCTACACCTTC. Filled out from reference TRBV15 and TRBJ1-2, the complete variable domain reads DAMVIQNPRYQVTQFGKPVTLSCSQTLNHNVMYWYQQKSSQAPKLLFHYYDKDFNNEADTPDNFQSRRPNTSFCFLDIRSPGLGDTAMYLCATSRDHRGNYGYTFGSGTRLTVV.